These T cell receptor beta chains were read from a single sample in a study of cytomegalovirus exposure and HLA in healthy donors. Method: immunoSEQ multiplex PCR; TCRdb's copy keeps in-frame clones and lacks some. The table includes 90,000 to 100,000 clones, about 75% detected once. The sample taken for sequencing was PBMCs. The receptor set was obtained from a middle-aged man in good health and CMV-seropositive. Each CDR3 is given with its conserved first and last residue. The D gene is left open where the match is weak. Rows give clone size only sometimes, using once, few, many, or a class for an expanded clone.

V gene,clone size,D gene,J gene,CDR3 DNA,CDR3 protein
TRBV15,NA,TRBD2,TRBJ2-2,TGTGCCACCAGCAGAGAAAAGCGGGGGGGCCGCGCCGGGGAGCTGTTTTTT,CATSREKRGGRAGELFF
TRBV7-2,NA,TRBD1,TRBJ2-1,TGTGCCAGCAGCCTAACGACAGGGATCTCCTACAATGAGCAGTTCTTC,CASSLTTGISYNEQFF
TRBV28,NA,NA,TRBJ1-5,TGTGCCAGCATCGAGTCCCGGGGGATTCAGCCCCAGCATTTT,CASIESRGIQPQHF
TRBV5-6,once,NA,TRBJ2-7,TGTGCCAGCAGCGCGTTATCCTACGAGCAGTACTTC,CASSALSYEQYF
TRBV7-8,NA,NA,TRBJ2-3,TGTGCCAGCAGCCCCTTACTAGATACGCAGTATTTT,CASSPLLDTQYF
TRBV6-1,NA,TRBD1,TRBJ1-5,TGTGCCAGCAGTGAACCTTACAGGGGAAATCAGCCCCAGCATTTT,CASSEPYRGNQPQHF
TRBV7-6,NA,TRBD1,TRBJ2-2,TGTGCCAGCAGCTTAGCGCTGACAGGGGCCGGGGAGCTGTTTTTT,CASSLALTGAGELFF
TRBV28,NA,TRBD2,TRBJ2-5,TGTGCCAGCAGTCCGCCTCCAGAGCGGGAGTGGGAGACCCAGTACTTC,CASSPPPEREWETQYF
TRBV10-1,NA,NA,TRBJ1-2,TGCGCCAGCAGTGATTCTACAGGGACGTCGGGCTACACCTTC,CASSDSTGTSGYTF
TRBV18,once,NA,TRBJ1-5,TGTGCCAGCTCACCTGGAGGCAATCAGCCCCAGCATTTT,CASSPGGNQPQHF